These T cell receptor beta chains were read from a single sample in a study of CD8+ T cells in alopecia areata. Measured with immunoSEQ multiplex PCR; TCRdb has only the in-frame clones, and not every one. The sample yields 150,000 to 200,000 clones, 65% seen once. This specimen was CD4+ T cells sorted from blood, taken at week 4, from a patient treated with tofacitinib. The receptors originated from a human donor with alopecia areata. Both conserved end residues are part of each CDR3. The D gene is left open where the match is weak. Size tells how often a clone was seen (once, few, many) or the class of an expanded clone, and some rows leave it out.

D: NA; V: TRBV9; size: NA; J: TRBJ1-1; DNA: TGTGCCAGCAGCGTAGGTCTAAGGTTAGACACTGAAGCTTTCTTT; CDR3: CASSVGLRLDTEAFF
D: NA; V: TRBV29-1; size: NA; J: TRBJ1-5; DNA: TGCAGCGTTCTAGGGGGAGTCAATCAGCCCCAGCATTTT; CDR3: CSVLGGVNQPQHF
D: TRBD1; V: TRBV5-6; size: NA; J: TRBJ1-5; DNA: TGTGCCAGCAGCCTCCAGGGGGAAAGAGATCAGCCCCAGCATTTT; CDR3: CASSLQGERDQPQHF
D: NA; V: TRBV29-1; size: NA; J: TRBJ2-7; DNA: TGCAGCGTTGCCGCCGGGACACGCTCCTACGAGCAGTACTTC; CDR3: CSVAAGTRSYEQYF
D: NA; V: TRBV7-9; size: NA; J: TRBJ2-5; DNA: TGTGCCAGCAGCTTATATGGTTCTGAGACCCAGTACTTC; CDR3: CASSLYGSETQYF
D: TRBD2; V: TRBV7-8; size: NA; J: TRBJ2-3; DNA: TGTGCCAGCAGCTTTCCCCAAAGGGCGGGAGTAGCTAGCACAGATACGCAGTATTTT; CDR3: CASSFPQRAGVASTDTQYF
D: TRBD1; V: TRBV18; size: NA; J: TRBJ1-1; DNA: TGTGCCAGCTCAAGACAGGGAGGAACGAACACTGAAGCTTTCTTT; CDR3: CASSRQGGTNTEAFF
D: TRBD1; V: TRBV5-1; size: NA; J: TRBJ1-2; DNA: TGCGCCAGCAGCTTGGATACAGGGGGAGTCTACACCTTC; CDR3: CASSLDTGGVYTF
D: NA; V: TRBV27; size: few; J: TRBJ2-5; DNA: TGTGCGAGCGCTACACGGGCCCGGGAGACCCAGTACTTC; CDR3: CASATRARETQYF
D: NA; V: TRBV14; size: NA; J: TRBJ2-2; DNA: TGTGCTAGCGGCAGGACGAACACCGGGGAGCTGTTTTTT; CDR3: CASGRTNTGELFF
D: NA; V: TRBV27; size: NA; J: TRBJ2-5; DNA: TGTGCCAGCAGCCGACTCGGCCAAGAGACCCAGTACTTC; CDR3: CASSRLGQETQYF
D: NA; V: TRBV5-1; size: NA; J: TRBJ1-1; DNA: TGCGCCAGCAGCCTGGTGGGGCTGAGTGGCACTGAAGCTTTCTTT; CDR3: CASSLVGLSGTEAFF
D: NA; V: TRBV25-1; size: NA; J: TRBJ2-6; DNA: TGTGCCAGCAGTGCCATGAGTACCTCTGGGGCCAACGTCCTGACTTTC; CDR3: CASSAMSTSGANVLTF
D: NA; V: TRBV2; size: NA; J: TRBJ2-1; DNA: TGTGCCAGCAGTGGACAGGTTGCCAATGAGCAGTTCTTC; CDR3: CASSGQVANEQFF
D: NA; V: TRBV25-1; size: NA; J: TRBJ1-1; DNA: TGTGCCAGCATTAAACCGGGACGCGAGACTGAAGCTTTCTTT; CDR3: CASIKPGRETEAFF
D: NA; V: TRBV5-1; size: NA; J: TRBJ1-6; DNA: TGCGCCAGCAGCCAAATGTCCGGGACGGAAAATTCACCCCTCCACTTT; CDR3: CASSQMSGTENSPLHF
D: TRBD1; V: TRBV30; size: NA; J: TRBJ1-5; DNA: TGTGCCTGGAGTAGCGGGACAGGGGATCAGCCCCAGCATTTT; CDR3: CAWSSGTGDQPQHF
D: NA; V: TRBV29-1; size: once; J: TRBJ1-2; DNA: TGCAGCGTTGATGGGGAGTACCATGGCTACACCTTC; CDR3: CSVDGEYHGYTF
D: NA; V: TRBV11-2; size: NA; J: TRBJ2-7; DNA: TGTGCCAGCAGCCCCAGTCTGGGGTTAGGAGAGGGCGAGCAGTACTTC; CDR3: CASSPSLGLGEGEQYF
D: TRBD1; V: TRBV7-9; size: NA; J: TRBJ1-6; DNA: TGTGCCACAAGGGGACAGCTAAATAATTCACCCCTCCACTTT; CDR3: CATRGQLNNSPLHF
D: NA; V: TRBV7-9; size: NA; J: TRBJ1-1; DNA: TGTGCCACCGTTGGGTTGGTTTTCACTGAAGCTTTCTTT; CDR3: CATVGLVFTEAFF
D: NA; V: TRBV30; size: once; J: TRBJ2-2; DNA: TGTGCCTGGAGACCCCGTGGCACCGGGGAGCTGTTTTTT; CDR3: CAWRPRGTGELFF
D: NA; V: TRBV7-2; size: NA; J: TRBJ2-2; DNA: TGTGCCAGCAGCTCCCAAACCATGAACACCGGGGAGCTGTTTTTT; CDR3: CASSSQTMNTGELFF
D: TRBD1; V: TRBV25-1; size: NA; J: TRBJ1-3; DNA: TGTGCCAGCCCAGGGGACAGGGTGATCGGTAGAGACACCATATATTTT; CDR3: CASPGDRVIGRDTIYF
D: NA; V: TRBV9; size: NA; J: TRBJ2-5; DNA: TGTGCCAGCAGTCCCGAGGGGGAGACCCAGTACTTC; CDR3: CASSPEGETQYF
D: NA; V: TRBV5-1; size: NA; J: TRBJ1-2; DNA: TGCGCCAGCAGCTCCACCCCGGTGATTACCTATGGCTACACCTTC; CDR3: CASSSTPVITYGYTF
D: NA; V: TRBV9; size: NA; J: TRBJ1-5; DNA: TGTGCCAGCAGCGCTTCCTTAAATCAGCCCCAGCATTTT; CDR3: CASSASLNQPQHF
D: NA; V: TRBV5-1; size: NA; J: TRBJ2-7; DNA: TGCGCCAGCAGCTTGGTCGGTGAGCAGTACTTC; CDR3: CASSLVGEQYF
D: TRBD1; V: TRBV30; size: NA; J: TRBJ1-5; DNA: TGTGCCTGGAGTGTAAGGACAGGGGTTTCTCAGCCCCAGCATTTT; CDR3: CAWSVRTGVSQPQHF
D: NA; V: TRBV18; size: NA; J: TRBJ1-6; DNA: TGTGCCAGCTCACTTTCAGGGGTTGGTTCACCCCTCCACTTT; CDR3: CASSLSGVGSPLHF
D: NA; V: TRBV29-1; size: NA; J: TRBJ2-7; DNA: TGCAGCGTTGTAGCCTTCACCTACGAGCAGTACTTC; CDR3: CSVVAFTYEQYF
D: NA; V: TRBV30; size: NA; J: TRBJ2-7; DNA: TGTGCCTGGATGCAGGTTGGTCTATACGAGCAGTACTTC; CDR3: CAWMQVGLYEQYF
D: NA; V: TRBV6-5; size: NA; J: TRBJ1-6; DNA: TGTGCCAGCAGCCCCGACAGGAGGAATTCACCCCTCCACTTT; CDR3: CASSPDRRNSPLHF
D: NA; V: TRBV7-2; size: NA; J: TRBJ2-5; DNA: TGTGCCAGCAGCTTACCGTACCAAGAGACCCAGTACTTC; CDR3: CASSLPYQETQYF
D: NA; V: TRBV18; size: NA; J: TRBJ1-5; DNA: TGTGCCAGCTCAGAAAGGAGGGGCAATCAGCCCCAGCATTTT; CDR3: CASSERRGNQPQHF
D: NA; V: TRBV30; size: NA; J: TRBJ2-3; DNA: TGTGCCTGGACCCCCGACACGGGGGCCGCAGATACGCAGTATTTT; CDR3: CAWTPDTGAADTQYF
D: NA; V: TRBV29-1; size: NA; J: TRBJ2-7; DNA: TGCAGCGTAGCCAGGGGTCACGAGCAGTACTTC; CDR3: CSVARGHEQYF
D: NA; V: TRBV30; size: NA; J: TRBJ1-4; DNA: TGTGCCTGGGGGATGGGAGAAAAACTGTTTTTT; CDR3: CAWGMGEKLFF